This entry features one T cell receptor (beta chain) sequence. Its antigen is as yet unknown. Per the germline V gene, CDR1 is SQVTM and CDR2 is ANQGSEA. Losses at the gene ends were 3 bases for V and 4 bases for J; bases not matched to a gene: 15. This CDR3 is built from 17 residues. These data originate in a study of cytomegalovirus exposure and HLA in healthy donors. Broader study findings: Several V segments, TRBV6-2 and TRBV6-3 among them, could not be told apart and were dropped. Analysis performed later showed TCR beta chains linked to HLA being more clonally expanded than equally common others. Several of the most significant clusters were apparently associated with common viral pathogens in a later analysis. Generally TCR sequences proved uncommon, though certain public TCRs appeared in numerous donors.

PCR employed 60 Vbeta and 13 Jbeta primers. Produced via immunoSEQ multiplex PCR; TCRdb's table is partial and in-frame only. The data show about 220,000 clones, with more than 75% seen just once and 5% to 6.5% held by the top ten. The chain uses TRBV29-1 and TRBJ2-7, with 10 bases identical to TRBD1. Sequencing was carried out using PBMCs. The TCR comes from a woman aged 40 to 50 in good health and CMV-seropositive. CDR3 sequence: CSVEVGTGEIALYEQYF. In DNA form, the CDR3 reads TGCAGCGTTGAGGTCGGGACAGGGGAAATCGCCTTGTACGAGCAGTACTTC.